This T cell receptor beta chain stems from a study of CD8 T cells in ankylosing spondylitis. Study-wide points: Reports say disease-linked clones showed up significantly more in matched ankylosing spondylitis synovial fluid. What seemed typical of ankylosing spondylitis blood was a TCR beta motif built from eight highly homologous variants.

Per the germline V gene, CDR1 is MNHEY and CDR2 is SVGAGI. CDR3 size: 19 residues. V lost 6 bases and J lost 3, with 29 bases in between. TCRdb ran MiXCR on the 5' RACE reads and lists one entry per CDR3 protein. The data hold around 540,000 distinct CDR3 sequences, with about 13% observed a single time. On this clonotype: Its antigen is not identified.

The rearrangement links TRBV6-5 to TRBJ1-2; D perhaps matches TRBD1 (6 bases). Material: blood, either unsorted or a sorted T cell fraction (not recorded which). The receptor was isolated from a male donor with ankylosing spondylitis. The DNA for the CDR3 is TGTGCCAGCAGCTTAAGAGACAGGATGCCGCCCGTAACCTACTATGGCTACACCTTC. As protein: CASSLRDRMPPVTYYGYTF.